The 18 T cell receptor beta chains reported below all come from one sample, sequenced in a study of blood T cell repertoires in COVID-19. Assay: immunoSEQ multiplex PCR; the TCRdb copy retains only in-frame clones and omits some. The sample records about 95,000 clones, 75% to 85% being singletons. The sequenced sample consisted of peripheral blood. The source is a man at least 80 years old with COVID-19, enrolled during active disease.

V is TRBV29-1 and J is TRBJ2-2, with TRBD2 matching 9 bases. Germline V lookup: CDR1 SQVTM, CDR2 ANQGSEA. The junction had 6 bases not matched to a gene; V was cut back by 1 base and J by 0 bases. The CDR3 is made up of 17 amino acids. The CDR3 here is CSVEGQGTSSNTGELFF. The CDR3 nucleotides are TGCAGCGTTGAAGGTCAGGGGACTAGCTCGAACACCGGGGAGCTGTTTTTT.

The chain is built from TRBV5-1 and TRBJ2-3, with D maybe TRBD1 (5 bases). The V end was cut by 3 bases, the J end by 3 bases, with 8 bases between. This CDR3 comprises 13 residues. Germline loops: CDR1 SGHRS, CDR2 YFSETQ. The CDR3: CASSSTVTDTQYF. CDR3 nucleotide sequence: TGCGCCAGCAGCTCGACAGTTACAGATACGCAGTATTTT. The entire variable domain, with the rest obtained from reference TRBV5-1 and TRBJ2-3, is as follows: KAGVTQTPRYLIKTRGQQVTLSCSPISGHRSVSWYQQTPGQGLQFLFEYFSETQRNKGNFPGRFSGRQFSNSRSEMNVSTLELGDSALYLCASSSTVTDTQYFGPGTRLTVL.

The rearrangement joins TRBV2 to TRBJ2-5; no definite D call. Germline CDR1 reads SNHLY; CDR2 reads FYNNEI. This CDR3 region has 13 residues. V lost 3 bases and J lost 5, with 10 bases in between. The chain's CDR3 is CASSDSFEETQYF. CDR3 bases: TGTGCCAGCAGTGATAGCTTTGAGGAGACCCAGTACTTC.

The CDR3, as DNA: TGCGCCAGCAGCTTGGGGGTCGCAGGGTCCGAAAAACTGTTTTTT. It encodes CASSLGVAGSEKLFF. J is TRBJ1-4 and V is TRBV5-1, with D perhaps TRBD1 (5 bases). Trimming left V 0 bases short and J 8 bases short, with 14 bases between. Germline V gene lookup returns CDR1 SGHRS and CDR2 YFSETQ. The CDR3 consists of 15 residues.

The chain recombines TRBV5-5 with TRBJ2-1; D not resolved. Germline CDR1 and CDR2: SGHKS and YYEKEE (reference sequence). The CDR3 loop spans 15 amino acids. V lost 4 bases and J lost 4, with 15 bases in between. This CDR3 is CASSLNPDSYNEQFF. The CDR3 nucleotides are TGTGCCAGCAGCCTGAACCCTGATAGTTACAATGAGCAGTTCTTC.

The chain joins TRBV2 to TRBJ1-2; 10 nucleotides align to TRBD1. Germline CDR1 reads SNHLY; CDR2 reads FYNNEI. J lost 6 bases, V lost 5 bases, and 6 bases had no gene match. The CDR3 totals 14 residues. This CDR3 reads CASSLTGGTDGYTF. CDR3 sequence (DNA): TGTGCCAGCAGTCTGACAGGGGGCACGGATGGCTACACCTTC.

In the case of this clone: The sample carries other DNA sequences with the same CDR3. The chain recombines TRBV5-1 with TRBJ2-3, with D possibly matching TRBD2 (6 bases). The CDR3 sequence is 15 residues long. Germline V CDR1 and CDR2: SGHRS, YFSETQ. The V end was cut by 0 bases, the J end by 0 bases, with 8 bases between. The CDR3 loop is CASSLVGGSTDTQYF. The CDR3 region has the DNA TGCGCCAGCAGCTTGGTTGGGGGGAGCACAGATACGCAGTATTTT.

The chain has TRBV19 and TRBJ2-5; D is perhaps TRBD1 (5 bases). The CDR3 runs to 13 residues. V dropped 3 bases and J dropped 4 bases, with 9 bases sitting between them. Germline CDR1 is LNHDA and CDR2 is SQIVND (reference sequence). The CDR3 loop reads CASSMNGAETQYF. The CDR3 DNA sequence: TGTGCCAGTAGTATGAATGGGGCAGAGACCCAGTACTTC.

For this clone: The conserved phenylalanine or tryptophan is not found at the CDR3 terminus, so this likely reflects a read error. Because the CDR3's place on the DNA is in doubt, the DNA is left out and the CDR3 is given as listed by TCRdb. The V and J genes are TRBV6-5 and TRBJ1-4; TRBD1, the D gene given by the table, was not confirmed from the DNA. The CDR3 contains 11 residues when both ends are counted. The V gene's germline CDR1 is MNHEY and CDR2 SVGAGI. The CDR3 here is CASSYIRDRGY.

The rearrangement links TRBV19 to TRBJ1-2; D is unclear. Trimming pared 1 base from V and 6 bases from J, leaving 15 bases between. Per the germline V gene, CDR1 is LNHDA and CDR2 is SQIVND (reference sequence). This CDR3 has 15 amino acids. CDR3: CASSIGRALGHGYTF. Here the CDR3 DNA reads TGTGCCAGTAGTATAGGGAGAGCCCTAGGTCATGGCTACACCTTC.

The rearrangement joins TRBV5-1 to TRBJ2-2; 12 positions agree with TRBD2. Trimming removed 0 bases from V and 6 bases from J; junction bases left unmatched: 6. The CDR3 consists of 17 residues. CDR1 is SGHRS, CDR2 YFSETQ, per germline. The CDR3 coding sequence is TGCGCCAGCAGCTTGGATCGACTAGCGGGAGCCCCCGGGGAGCTGTTTTTT. Its protein product is CASSLDRLAGAPGELFF.

The rearrangement uses TRBV7-9 and TRBJ1-6; 8 bases match TRBD1. Germline V gives CDR1 SEHNR, CDR2 FQNEAQ (reference sequence). The CDR3 is made up of 15 amino acids. Trimming removed 5 bases from V and 7 bases from J; junction bases left unmatched: 7. The CDR3: CASSRLRTGNSPLHF. The CDR3 bases are TGTGCCAGCAGCCGACTGCGGACAGGGAATTCACCCCTCCACTTT.

This rearrangement joins TRBV7-9 to TRBJ2-1; 7 bases are shared with TRBD2. This CDR3 is built from 15 residues. Trimming cost V 1 base and J 12 bases; bases outside gene matches: 12. Germline-derived CDR1 and CDR2 are SEHNR and FQNEAQ (reference sequence). CDR3 sequence (DNA): TGTGCCAGCAGCTTAGTTGGCGCGGGAGACCTGGGGCAGTTCTTC. As protein: CASSLVGAGDLGQFF.

The rearrangement links TRBV28 to TRBJ1-2; no reliable D call. Germline V gene lookup returns CDR1 MDHEN and CDR2 SYDVKM. V gave up 10 bases and J gave up 7 bases, with 13 bases separating them. This CDR3 is built from 11 residues. CDR3 DNA: TGTGCCATCCCGTCGGGAGGTGGCTACACCTTC. It translates to CAIPSGGGYTF.

The V and J genes are TRBV27 and TRBJ1-5, with D perhaps TRBD1 (5 bases). The CDR3 is 13 amino acids. Per germline, CDR1 MNHEY and CDR2 SMNVEV (reference sequence). Trimming cost V 2 bases and J 5 bases, with 7 bases left between them. The CDR3, as DNA: TGTGCCAGCAGTTTACTAGGGGATCAGCCCCAGCATTTT. Protein: CASSLLGDQPQHF.

The chain carries TRBV5-4 and TRBJ2-2; D is uncertain. This CDR3 has 13 residues. The germline CDR1 and CDR2 sequences are SGHNT and YYREEE (reference sequence). The V end lost 2 bases, the J end lost 7 bases, and 9 bases lay between the germline ends. The CDR3 DNA reads as TGTGCCAGCAGCTTTCAACTCTTCGGGGAGCTGTTTTTT. Encoded protein: CASSFQLFGELFF.

The chain employs TRBV7-3 and TRBJ1-1; 8 bases agree with TRBD1. Germline assignment: CDR1 SGHTA and CDR2 FQGTGA. The CDR3 has 14 amino acids. V lost 5 bases and J lost 3; bases outside the gene matches: 5. Here the CDR3 reads CASSQGQGYTEAFF. The CDR3 DNA reads TGTGCCAGCAGCCAAGGACAGGGATACACTGAAGCTTTCTTT.

The CDR3 reads CASSLTTGLDGYTF. The DNA for the CDR3 is TGTGCCAGCAGCCTTACGACAGGGTTAGATGGCTACACCTTC. This sequence joins TRBV6-5 and TRBJ1-2; 7 nucleotides agree with TRBD1. V gave up 6 bases and J gave up 6 bases; unmatched junction bases: 10. The CDR3 totals 14 residues. Per germline, CDR1 MNHEY and CDR2 SVGAGI.